The 11 T cell receptor beta chains reported below all come from one sample, sequenced in a study of T cell responses to AZD1222 COVID-19 vaccine. The method was immunoSEQ multiplex PCR; TCRdb's version includes in-frame clones alone and lacks a portion of them. The data contain 120,000 or so clones, about 91% of them singletons. Sequencing used peripheral blood, obtained on day 0 of AZD1222 vaccination. These receptor sequences come from an adult in good health.

The chain joins TRBV7-9 to TRBJ2-3, with D possibly TRBD2 on 5 matching bases. The ends were cut back, 3 bases at V and 0 bases at J, with 13 bases in the middle. CDR1 SEHNR and CDR2 FQNEAQ come from the germline V gene (reference sequence). The CDR3 loop spans 16 amino acids. This chain's CDR3 is CASSLRAGPSTDTQYF. For the CDR3, the DNA is TGTGCCAGCAGCTTGAGGGCGGGTCCTAGCACAGATACGCAGTATTTT. Filled out from reference TRBV7-9 and TRBJ2-3, the complete variable domain reads DTGVSQNPRHKITKRGQNVTFRCDPISEHNRLYWYRQTLGQGPEFLTYFQNEAQLEKSRLLSDRFSAERPKGSFSTLEIQRTEQGDSAMYLCASSLRAGPSTDTQYFGPGTRLTVL.

This chain links TRBV19 with TRBJ1-3; possibly TRBD1 for D (5 bases). Germline V gene data show CDR1 as LNHDA and CDR2 as SQIVND (reference sequence). This CDR3 has 16 residues. The V and J ends lost 7 bases and 0 bases respectively, with 16 bases between them. The CDR3 reads CASMAGLLDSGNTIYF. Written as DNA, the CDR3 is TGTGCCAGTATGGCAGGGTTATTGGACTCTGGAAACACCATATATTTT.

The chain couples TRBV5-6 to TRBJ1-2; 7 bases match TRBD1. This CDR3 has 18 amino acids. Germline trimming cut 4 bases from V and 5 bases from J; bases unmatched to any gene: 20. Germline CDR1 is SGHDT and CDR2 is YYEEEE. CDR3 in DNA: TGTGCCAGCAGCCCTCCCCTAGAGACAGGGCGGAACCCATATGGCTACACCTTC. Its protein product is CASSPPLETGRNPYGYTF.

The chain employs TRBV5-4 and TRBJ1-2, with 9 bases aligning to TRBD1. The CDR3 sequence is 18 residues long. Germline CDR1 and CDR2: SGHNT and YYREEE (reference sequence). Trimming removed 4 bases from V and 4 bases from J; junction bases left unmatched: 17. The CDR3 loop is CASSPVPEGTGKGYGYTF. CDR3 DNA sequence: TGTGCCAGCAGCCCTGTTCCCGAAGGGACAGGGAAAGGCTATGGCTACACCTTC.

The chain carries TRBV29-1 and TRBJ1-1; 8 nucleotides align to TRBD1. There are 12 residues in the CDR3. From germline, CDR1 is SQVTM and CDR2 ANQGSEA. After removal of 7 bases from V and 5 bases from J, the junction contained 6 bases not matched to a gene. In nucleotides, the CDR3 is TGCAGCGGTGGACAGGGTTATACTGAAGCTTTCTTT. It specifies CSGGQGYTEAFF.

The V call is TRBV28, the J call TRBJ1-2, with D tentatively TRBD1 (6 bases). The V end lost 6 bases, the J end lost 4 bases, and 12 bases lay between the germline ends. Germline assignment: CDR1 MDHEN and CDR2 SYDVKM. This CDR3 is built from 13 residues. The CDR3 region has the DNA TGTGCCAGCAGGCCGGGACAAACCTATGGCTACACCTTC. Protein: CASRPGQTYGYTF.

This chain connects TRBV7-3 to TRBJ1-3, with TRBD1 matching 9 bases. Per the germline V gene, CDR1 is SGHTA and CDR2 is FQGTGA. Germline trimming cut 5 bases from V and 4 bases from J; bases unmatched to any gene: 3. The CDR3 contains 14 residues. CDR3 amino acids: CASSNRGQGNTIYF. The CDR3 nucleotides are TGTGCCAGCAGCAACAGGGGGCAGGGAAACACCATATATTTT. Together with reference TRBV7-3 and TRBJ1-3, the CDR3 gives the full variable domain: GAGVSQTPSNKVTEKGKYVELRCDPISGHTALYWYRQSLGQGPEFLIYFQGTGAADDSGLPNDRFFAVRPEGSVSTLKIQRTERGDSAVYLCASSNRGQGNTIYFGEGSWLTVV.

The chain couples TRBV10-3 to TRBJ2-7; possible D gene TRBD2, 6 bases. The CDR3 covers 15 residues. With 5 bases removed from V and 3 bases from J, the gap between germline ends came to 17 bases. Germline V gives CDR1 ENHRY, CDR2 SYGVKD. CDR3 nucleotide sequence: TGTGCCATCAGTCCTTCCTACGGGAGAGACTACGAGCAGTACTTC. Amino acid sequence: CAISPSYGRDYEQYF.

The J gene is TRBJ1-1, the V gene TRBV9, with a possible D match to TRBD1 (6 bases). Trimming left V 0 bases short and J 7 bases short, with 13 bases between. CDR1 and CDR2 (germline): SGDLS, YYNGEE. The CDR3 covers 14 residues. CDR3 bases: TGTGCCAGCAGCGTAGAGGGGCAGGGGATTGAAGCTTTCTTT. Encoded protein: CASSVEGQGIEAFF.

J is TRBJ1-1 and V is TRBV6-2 or TRBV6-3, with D perhaps TRBD1 (6 bases). This CDR3 spans 13 amino acids. Trimming shortened V by 5 bases and J by 1 base, and 8 bases separated the two germline ends. Per the germline V gene, CDR1 is MNHEY and CDR2 is SVGEGT. The CDR3 reads CASSLGQNTEAFF. The CDR3 DNA is TGTGCCAGCAGTCTGGGACAGAACACTGAAGCTTTCTTT.

The genes are TRBV5-1 and TRBJ2-2; possible D gene TRBD1, 5 bases. The CDR3 covers 16 residues. Trimming removed 0 bases at V and 0 bases at J, with 9 bases between. Germline values: CDR1 SGHRS, CDR2 YFSETQ. DNA for the CDR3: TGCGCCAGCAGCTTGGGTTCAGGGTCGAACACCGGGGAGCTGTTTTTT. This codes for CASSLGSGSNTGELFF.